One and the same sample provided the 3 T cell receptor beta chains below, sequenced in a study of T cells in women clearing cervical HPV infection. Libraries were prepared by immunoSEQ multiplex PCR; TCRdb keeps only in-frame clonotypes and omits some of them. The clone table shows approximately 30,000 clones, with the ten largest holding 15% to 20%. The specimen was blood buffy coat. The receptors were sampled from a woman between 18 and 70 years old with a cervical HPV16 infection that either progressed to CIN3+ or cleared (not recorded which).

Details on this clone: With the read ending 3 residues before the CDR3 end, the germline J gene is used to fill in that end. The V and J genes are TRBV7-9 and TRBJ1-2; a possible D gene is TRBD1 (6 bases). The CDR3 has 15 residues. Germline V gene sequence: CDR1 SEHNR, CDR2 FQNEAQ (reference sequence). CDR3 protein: CASSLTLGHLNDYTF. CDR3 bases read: TGTGCCAGCAGCCTAACCCTGGGACACCTTAACGAC.

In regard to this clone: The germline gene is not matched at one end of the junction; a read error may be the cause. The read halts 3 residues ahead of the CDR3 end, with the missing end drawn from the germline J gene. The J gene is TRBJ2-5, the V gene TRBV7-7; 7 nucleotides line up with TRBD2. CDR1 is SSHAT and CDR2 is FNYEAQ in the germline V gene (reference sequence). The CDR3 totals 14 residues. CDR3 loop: CASSLGAGEETQYF. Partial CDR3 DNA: TGTGCTAGCAGCTTAGGTGCGGGAGAAGAGACC.

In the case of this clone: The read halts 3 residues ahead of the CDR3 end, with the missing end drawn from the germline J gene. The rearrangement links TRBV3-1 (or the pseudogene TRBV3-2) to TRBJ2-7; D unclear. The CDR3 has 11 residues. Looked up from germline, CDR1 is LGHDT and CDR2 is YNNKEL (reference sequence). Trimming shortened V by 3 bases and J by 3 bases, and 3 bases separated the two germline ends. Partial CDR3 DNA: TGTGCCAGCAGCCATAGCTACGAG. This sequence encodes CASSHSYE. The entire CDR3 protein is CASSHSYEQYF.